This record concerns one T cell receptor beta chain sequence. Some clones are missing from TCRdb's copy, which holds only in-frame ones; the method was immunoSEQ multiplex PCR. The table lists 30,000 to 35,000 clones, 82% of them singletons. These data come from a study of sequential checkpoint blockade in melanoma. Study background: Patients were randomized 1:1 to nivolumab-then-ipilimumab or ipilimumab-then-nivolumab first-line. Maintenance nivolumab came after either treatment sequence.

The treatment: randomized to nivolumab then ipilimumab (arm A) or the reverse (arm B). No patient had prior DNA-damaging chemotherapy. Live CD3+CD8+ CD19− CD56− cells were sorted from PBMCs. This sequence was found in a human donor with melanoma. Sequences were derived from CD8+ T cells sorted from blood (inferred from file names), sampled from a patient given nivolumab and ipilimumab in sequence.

CDR3: CASSLGWTSPSEQYF. CDR3 DNA: TGTGCCAGCAGCTTAGGGTGGACTAGCCCTAGCGAGCAGTACTTC. This chain uses TRBV7-8 with TRBJ2-5, with 8 bases that match TRBD2. The end of the DNA aligns better with TRBJ2-7, so the J call may be wrong. This CDR3 comprises 15 residues. Germline assignment: CDR1 SGHVS and CDR2 FQNEAQ.